The sequence of this TCR beta chain was determined in a study of blood T cell repertoires in COVID-19. Background on the study: Samples taken during acute and convalescent COVID-19 were collected in the United States, Italy and Spain. T cells, B-cell-depleted T cells, or PBMCs provided the cDNA or gDNA that served as material.

Only a few counts were recorded for this clone. As handled by the study authors: For nucleated cells, counts were estimated from reference gene primer amplification. Some clones are missing from TCRdb's copy, which holds only in-frame ones; the method was immunoSEQ multiplex PCR. D and trimming come from the DNA, and the V and J calls and clone size come from that table. The sample holds 55,000 to 60,000 clones, approximately 80% seen once. Germline V gives CDR1 ENHRY, CDR2 SYGVKD. Trimming left V 4 bases short and J 0 bases short, with 10 bases between. The CDR3 contains 15 residues. The chain links TRBV10-3 to TRBJ1-5, with D possibly matching TRBD1 (6 bases). Specimen: peripheral blood. The TCR sequence derives from a man in his fifties with active or convalescent COVID-19. CDR3 in amino acids: CAISGQAYSNQPQHF. The CDR3 nucleotides read TGTGCCATCAGTGGACAGGCTTATAGCAATCAGCCCCAGCATTTT.